This T cell receptor (beta chain) was sequenced in a study of shared clonotypes between healthy human individuals. Study-wide context: Each donor contributed plates that comprised three CD4 naive, three CD4 memory, two CD8 naive and one CD8 memory.

Methods used by the authors: Junction-only sequences produced by ImmunoSEQ had no quality scores, so filtering differed. Assay: immunoSEQ multiplex PCR; the TCRdb copy retains only in-frame clones and omits some. Clone size and V and J calls were adopted from that table, with D and trimming inferred from the DNA. The top ten clones hold more than 0.9% of a sample with 1.4 million to 1.5 million clones, 95% to 97% of them seen once. Overall study findings and caveats: The study drew on few donors, limiting represented genetic and exposure-history diversity.

In this sample, this clone turned up once. Antigen unknown. The sequencing sample was made of naive CD4+ T cells sorted from blood. Described subset: CD45RA+ positively selected. The sequence came from a man aged 25-45 years in good health.

CDR3 bases: TGCGCCAGCAGCTGGAATTCGAACACCGGGGAGCTGTTTTTT. It specifies CASSWNSNTGELFF. The chain couples TRBV5-1 to TRBJ2-2; D remains ambiguous. Germline assignment: CDR1 SGHRS and CDR2 YFSETQ. The CDR3 length is 14 residues. Deletions cut 3 bases from V and 0 bases from J, with 6 bases between.